Listed here are 13 T cell receptor beta chains from one sample, sequenced in a study of control samples from healthy donors and cancer patients. Repertoires were generated with immunoSEQ multiplex PCR, while TCRdb's copy carries only in-frame clones and drops some. Seen here are about 120,000 clones, 88% observed once, and the top ten hold under 2.5%. Sequenced: blood. These receptor sequences come from a woman in her 70s in good health.

This chain joins TRBV5-4 and TRBJ1-1; D uncertain. Germline V gene data show CDR1 as SGHNT and CDR2 as YYREEE (reference sequence). This CDR3 is 11 amino acids long. The germline V and J ends were trimmed by 7 bases and 6 bases, with 10 bases remaining between them. The chain's CDR3 is CASARGAEAFF. DNA for the CDR3: TGTGCCAGCGCCCGCGGGGCTGAAGCTTTCTTT.

This clone has just one count. The chain recombines TRBV6-5 with TRBJ1-5; TRBD1 aligns across 7 bases. V was pared by 8 bases and J by 5 bases, with 6 bases of the junction left unmatched. CDR3 length: 13 amino acids. Germline CDR1 MNHEY, CDR2 SVGAGI. CDR3 residues: CASREGAYQPQHF. In DNA, the CDR3 is TGTGCCAGCCGGGAGGGGGCCTATCAGCCCCAGCATTTT.

The chain couples TRBV7-9 to TRBJ1-1, with a weak D call TRBD1 (5 bases). The ends were cut back, 5 bases at V and 3 bases at J, with 19 bases in the middle. CDR1 is SEHNR, CDR2 FQNEAQ, per germline (reference sequence). The CDR3 has 16 residues. CDR3 nucleotides: TGTGCCAGCAGCCCACCCGGGGCGGGCGGGGACACTGAAGCTTTCTTT. Residues: CASSPPGAGGDTEAFF.

The chain employs TRBV10-1 and TRBJ2-7; 7 positions match TRBD1. This CDR3 has 14 amino acids. Germline values: CDR1 WNHNN, CDR2 SYGVQD (reference sequence). V lost 1 base to trimming and J lost 6 bases; unmatched junction nucleotides: 6. The CDR3, as DNA: TGCGCCAGCAGTGAGTGGGCAGGGGGTTCCGAGCAGTACTTC. As protein: CASSEWAGGSEQYF.

J is TRBJ2-2 and V is TRBV9, with a weak D call TRBD1 (5 bases). This CDR3 contains 16 residues. The germline gives CDR1 SGDLS, CDR2 YYNGEE. Trimming shortened V by 0 bases and J by 2 bases, and 11 bases separated the two germline ends. The chain's CDR3 is CASSVEGASNTGELFF. DNA of the CDR3: TGTGCCAGCAGCGTAGAAGGGGCCTCAAACACCGGGGAGCTGTTTTTT.

The chain has TRBV25-1 and TRBJ2-7; 8 bases align to TRBD1. This CDR3 region has 14 residues. V dropped 4 bases and J dropped 2; count of bases not matched to a gene: 4. Germline loops: CDR1 MGHDK, CDR2 SYGVNS. The CDR3 bases are TGTGCCAGCAGTGGGGGCAGGGGGCCCTACGAGCAGTACTTC. It yields the protein CASSGGRGPYEQYF.

The V call is TRBV18, the J call TRBJ2-2, with D unclear. V lost 2 bases and J 5 bases, leaving 6 bases between the germline ends. The CDR3 has 13 amino acids. Germline V gene lookup returns CDR1 KGHSH and CDR2 LQKENI. DNA for the CDR3: TGTGCCAGCTCACCAGGGATGACCGGGGAGCTGTTTTTT. Translating it yields CASSPGMTGELFF.

The rearrangement links TRBV19 to TRBJ1-5; D remains ambiguous. Looked up from germline, CDR1 is LNHDA and CDR2 is SQIVND (reference sequence). V lost 1 base and J 7 bases, leaving 5 bases between the germline ends. CDR3 length equals 12 residues. CDR3 residues: CASSIGGQPQHF. DNA of the CDR3: TGTGCCAGTAGTATAGGAGGGCAGCCCCAGCATTTT.

This sequence joins TRBV4-2 and TRBJ2-7, with D tentatively TRBD1 (5 bases). CDR3 length: 15 residues. Germline values: CDR1 LGHNA, CDR2 YNFKEQ. Trimming removed 3 bases from V and 2 bases from J, with 14 bases in between. In DNA form, the CDR3 reads TGTGCCAGCAGCCAGAGCGACAGTGGAGCCTACGAGCAGTACTTC. It encodes CASSQSDSGAYEQYF.

The rearrangement uses TRBV2 and TRBJ2-7, with D hard to call. Trimming shortened V by 8 bases and J by 4 bases, and 12 bases separated the two germline ends. Germline lookup yields CDR1 SNHLY and CDR2 FYNNEI. The CDR3 is 12 residues long. The CDR3 is CASQDTFYEQYF. DNA for the CDR3: TGTGCCAGCCAAGACACTTTTTACGAGCAGTACTTC. Based on the CDR3 plus reference TRBV2 and TRBJ2-7, the full variable domain is EPEVTQTPSHQVTQMGQEVILRCVPISNHLYFYWYRQILGQKVEFLVSFYNNEISEKSEIFDDQFSVERPDGSNFTLKIRSTKLEDSAMYFCASQDTFYEQYFGPGTRLTVT.

The chain couples TRBV4-2 to TRBJ1-2; D uncertain. Looked up from germline, CDR1 is LGHNA and CDR2 is YNFKEQ. CDR3 length: 15 amino acids. V shed 0 bases and J shed 0 bases, with 8 bases lying between them. The CDR3 here is CASSQDATANYGYTF. CDR3 sequence (DNA): TGTGCCAGCAGCCAAGATGCAACAGCTAACTATGGCTACACCTTC.

V gene TRBV6-5 combines with J gene TRBJ1-6; no definite D call. V was trimmed by 8 bases and J by 7 bases, leaving 12 bases between them. This CDR3 comprises 13 residues. The germline CDR1 and CDR2 sequences are MNHEY and SVGAGI. The CDR3 loop reads CASGPTRNSPLHF. CDR3 bases: TGTGCCAGCGGTCCTACTAGGAATTCACCCCTCCACTTT.

V is TRBV12-5 and J is TRBJ2-5; D perhaps matches TRBD2 (5 bases). Trimming cost V 7 bases and J 2 bases, with 14 bases left between them. The CDR3 has 14 residues. Germline CDR1 LGHNT, CDR2 FRNRAP. The CDR3: CASALLDSQETQYF. DNA of the CDR3: TGTGCTAGTGCCCTCCTGGACTCTCAAGAGACCCAGTACTTC.